The TCR beta chain described here comes from a study of cytomegalovirus exposure and HLA in healthy donors. Study-level information: Of several hundred genotyped donors, about 80% clustered with self-reported Caucasian donors. Points from the study as a whole: Because they were indistinguishable, some V segments, including TRBV6-2 and TRBV6-3, were excluded. As was reported, the HLA-A and HLA-B alleles of most subjects were accurately predicted from TCR beta sequences.

As concerns this clone: No antigen is known for it.

Germline CDR1 reads SGHRS; CDR2 reads YFSETQ. V lost 0 bases, J lost 1 base, and 7 bases lay in between. This CDR3 region has 14 residues. The PCR made use of 60 Vbeta and 13 Jbeta primers. Original processing notes: Later analysis identified 65 million to 80 million unique TCR beta chains, about 10 million shared. Data came from immunoSEQ multiplex PCR; TCRdb stores just in-frame clones and leaves some out. V and J calls plus clone size are reproduced from that table; the DNA served to infer D and trimming. The sample consists of 100,000 to 150,000 clones, over 65% of them appearing once. V and J are TRBV5-1 and TRBJ1-1; a weak D match, TRBD1 (5 bases). Sequencing was performed on PBMCs. The origin of this receptor is a woman in her fifties or sixties in good health and CMV-seropositive. CDR3 in DNA: TGCGCCAGCAGCTTGGGACAGACGAACACTGAAGCTTTCTTT. This translates into CASSLGQTNTEAFF.